Listed below are T cell receptor beta chains from one sample, sequenced in a study of response to subunit inactivated influenza vaccine. TCRdb independently ran MiXCR on the RT-PCR reads; one entry per CDR3 protein. This table holds around 480,000 distinct CDR3 sequences, 16% found once. Sequenced here: CD4+ T cells sorted from PBMCs, sampled roughly 24 months after vaccination. The source is a man aged 50 to 69 who received an inactivated influenza vaccine. The CDR3 runs from the conserved cysteine through the conserved F or W. A D gene is named only where the DNA matches it firmly. Not all rows give a size; the values are once, few, many and, for expanded clones, a class.

d_call: TRBD1
clone_size: NA
j_call: TRBJ1-1
v_call: TRBV29-1
cdr3_length: 13
cdr3_nt: TGCAGCGTCGCACAGGGGTCGTTCACTGAAGCTTTCTTT
cdr3_aa: CSVAQGSFTEAFF

d_call: TRBD2
clone_size: few
j_call: TRBJ2-7
v_call: TRBV11-2
cdr3_length: 15
cdr3_nt: TGTGCCAGCAGATCACTAGCGGGGTTATCCTACGAGCAGTACTTC
cdr3_aa: CASRSLAGLSYEQYF

d_call: NA
clone_size: few
j_call: TRBJ2-3
v_call: TRBV20-1
cdr3_length: 13
cdr3_nt: TGCAGTGCTAGAGAGGCAGGGATGGATACGCAGTATTTT
cdr3_aa: CSAREAGMDTQYF

d_call: NA
clone_size: few
j_call: TRBJ2-1
v_call: TRBV3-1
cdr3_length: 14
cdr3_nt: TGTGCCAGCAGCCGCCTACAAGTAGCCTTCGAGCAGTTCTTC
cdr3_aa: CASSRLQVAFEQFF

d_call: TRBD2
clone_size: NA
j_call: TRBJ2-3
v_call: TRBV10-3
cdr3_length: 12
cdr3_nt: TGTGCCACGGGACTAGCGGGGGGCCTTATAAATTTT
cdr3_aa: CATGLAGGLINF

d_call: NA
clone_size: NA
j_call: TRBJ2-7
v_call: TRBV7-8
cdr3_length: 15
cdr3_nt: TGTGCCAGCAGCTTAAGAAAAGCGTCCTTCTTCGAGCAGTACTTC
cdr3_aa: CASSLRKASFFEQYF

d_call: NA
clone_size: NA
j_call: TRBJ1-2
v_call: TRBV6-2/TRBV6-3
cdr3_length: 13
cdr3_nt: TGTGCCAGCAGTCGCGACAGCCTCTATGGCTACACCTTC
cdr3_aa: CASSRDSLYGYTF

d_call: NA
clone_size: NA
j_call: TRBJ2-3
v_call: TRBV10-3
cdr3_length: 11
cdr3_nt: TGTGCCATCTCCCAGGCAGATACGCAGTATTTT
cdr3_aa: CAISQADTQYF

d_call: NA
clone_size: many
j_call: TRBJ1-1
v_call: TRBV5-1
cdr3_length: 12
cdr3_nt: TGCGCCAGCAGACCCGACAGCACTGAAGCTTTCTTT
cdr3_aa: CASRPDSTEAFF

d_call: TRBD1
clone_size: NA
j_call: TRBJ1-2
v_call: TRBV29-1
cdr3_length: 12
cdr3_nt: TGCAGCGCTAGACAGGGGGACGCTGGCTACACCTTC
cdr3_aa: CSARQGDAGYTF

d_call: TRBD2
clone_size: few
j_call: TRBJ2-5
v_call: TRBV20-1
cdr3_length: 14
cdr3_nt: TGCAGTGCTAAAGCGGGGGTTATTGGAGAGACCCAGTACTTC
cdr3_aa: CSAKAGVIGETQYF

d_call: TRBD2
clone_size: NA
j_call: TRBJ2-1
v_call: TRBV20-1
cdr3_length: 16
cdr3_nt: TGCAGTGCTAGAGGCGGACTAGCGTTTTGGGACAATGAGCAGTTCTTC
cdr3_aa: CSARGGLAFWDNEQFF

d_call: TRBD2
clone_size: NA
j_call: TRBJ2-2
v_call: TRBV2
cdr3_length: 16
cdr3_nt: TGTGCCAGCAGTCGTTATAGCGGGAGCAGGACCGGGGAGCTGTTTTTT
cdr3_aa: CASSRYSGSRTGELFF

d_call: TRBD2
clone_size: NA
j_call: TRBJ2-1
v_call: TRBV6-2/TRBV6-3
cdr3_length: 15
cdr3_nt: TGTGCCAGCACAGCGGGGCGGAGCTCCTACAATGAGCAGTTCTTC
cdr3_aa: CASTAGRSSYNEQFF

d_call: NA
clone_size: NA
j_call: TRBJ2-1
v_call: TRBV6-6
cdr3_length: 12
cdr3_nt: TGTGCCAGCGGCGGAAAAGGGTGGGAGCAGTTCTTC
cdr3_aa: CASGGKGWEQFF

d_call: TRBD1
clone_size: NA
j_call: TRBJ1-2
v_call: TRBV28
cdr3_length: 14
cdr3_nt: TGTGCCAGCAGTTCGACAGGGGATAACTATGGCTACACCTTC
cdr3_aa: CASSSTGDNYGYTF

d_call: NA
clone_size: NA
j_call: TRBJ1-4
v_call: TRBV20-1
cdr3_length: 16
cdr3_nt: TGCAGTGCTGCACCAGGGGTGGGTGCAACTAATGAAAAACTGTTTTTT
cdr3_aa: CSAAPGVGATNEKLFF

d_call: NA
clone_size: NA
j_call: TRBJ2-7
v_call: TRBV5-6
cdr3_length: 13
cdr3_nt: TGTGCCAGCAGCTTGCCGCCTAACGGGGAGCAGTACTTC
cdr3_aa: CASSLPPNGEQYF

d_call: NA
clone_size: few
j_call: TRBJ1-6
v_call: TRBV13
cdr3_length: 18
cdr3_nt: TGTGCCAGCAGCTTCCTTAAAGGACGGAGGGATCCTAATTCACCCCTCCACTTT
cdr3_aa: CASSFLKGRRDPNSPLHF

d_call: TRBD1
clone_size: NA
j_call: TRBJ1-1
v_call: TRBV20-1
cdr3_length: 12
cdr3_nt: TGCAGGGTTACAGGGGGCCACACTGAAGCTTTCTTT
cdr3_aa: CRVTGGHTEAFF

d_call: NA
clone_size: few
j_call: TRBJ2-4
v_call: TRBV5-6
cdr3_length: 17
cdr3_nt: TGTGCCAGCAGCTTGGGCCGGACAGCCCTAGCCAAAAACATTCAGTACTTC
cdr3_aa: CASSLGRTALAKNIQYF

d_call: NA
clone_size: NA
j_call: TRBJ2-5
v_call: TRBV7-9
cdr3_length: 14
cdr3_nt: TGTGCCAGCAGCTTAGCTTCGGATTTGGAGACCCAGTACTTC
cdr3_aa: CASSLASDLETQYF

d_call: TRBD1
clone_size: many
j_call: TRBJ2-7
v_call: TRBV12-3/TRBV12-4
cdr3_length: 14
cdr3_nt: TGTGCCAGCAATCCGGGACAGGGAATGACCGAGCAGTACTTC
cdr3_aa: CASNPGQGMTEQYF

d_call: TRBD2
clone_size: NA
j_call: TRBJ2-7
v_call: TRBV27
cdr3_length: 18
cdr3_nt: TGTGCCACCCGGGGACTAGCGGGGAGGGATGGATTTTCCTACGAGCAGTACTTC
cdr3_aa: CATRGLAGRDGFSYEQYF

d_call: NA
clone_size: many
j_call: TRBJ2-5
v_call: TRBV29-1
cdr3_length: 14
cdr3_nt: TGCAGCGTTGTTCTTACCCAGTACCAAGAGACCCAGTACTTC
cdr3_aa: CSVVLTQYQETQYF

d_call: NA
clone_size: NA
j_call: TRBJ1-2
v_call: TRBV20-1
cdr3_length: 14
cdr3_nt: TGCAGTGCTAGGCTGCAATCCCGGGATCATGGCTACACCTTC
cdr3_aa: CSARLQSRDHGYTF

d_call: TRBD2
clone_size: NA
j_call: TRBJ2-5
v_call: TRBV20-1
cdr3_length: 14
cdr3_nt: TGCAGTGCTAGCGCGGGAGGTATCCAAGAGACCCAGTACTTC
cdr3_aa: CSASAGGIQETQYF

d_call: TRBD2
clone_size: few
j_call: TRBJ2-1
v_call: TRBV27
cdr3_length: 16
cdr3_nt: TGTGCCAGCAGTTATACGATGGCGGGGGGGATAAATGAGCAGTTCTTC
cdr3_aa: CASSYTMAGGINEQFF

d_call: TRBD1
clone_size: few
j_call: TRBJ2-6
v_call: TRBV3-1
cdr3_length: 18
cdr3_nt: TGTGCCAGCAGCCCAAACCCGGGACAGCGCTCTGGGGCCAACGTCCTGACTTTC
cdr3_aa: CASSPNPGQRSGANVLTF

d_call: NA
clone_size: many
j_call: TRBJ1-2
v_call: TRBV5-6
cdr3_length: 13
cdr3_nt: TGTGCCAGCAGCTTGCGAGGAAACTATGGCTACACCTTC
cdr3_aa: CASSLRGNYGYTF

d_call: NA
clone_size: once
j_call: TRBJ1-1
v_call: TRBV5-1
cdr3_length: 18
cdr3_nt: TGCGCCAGCAGTTTCTATTTGGGGACACGGGAACATTCGACTGAAGCTTTCTTT
cdr3_aa: CASSFYLGTREHSTEAFF

d_call: NA
clone_size: few
j_call: TRBJ2-7
v_call: TRBV5-6
cdr3_length: 13
cdr3_nt: TGTGCCAGCAGCTTGGGAGGCTCCGACGAGCAGTACTTC
cdr3_aa: CASSLGGSDEQYF

d_call: TRBD1
clone_size: few
j_call: TRBJ1-5
v_call: TRBV28
cdr3_length: 13
cdr3_nt: TGTGCCAGCGGGGGACAGAATAATCAGCCCCAGCATTTT
cdr3_aa: CASGGQNNQPQHF

d_call: NA
clone_size: NA
j_call: TRBJ2-1
v_call: TRBV20-1
cdr3_length: 19
cdr3_nt: TGCAGTGCTAGAGATGACACCGCGTCGGCGGGTGGCCTCTACAATGAGCAGTTCTTC
cdr3_aa: CSARDDTASAGGLYNEQFF

d_call: TRBD1
clone_size: few
j_call: TRBJ2-5
v_call: TRBV20-1
cdr3_length: 13
cdr3_nt: TGCAGTGCTAGTACCAGGGGGAAAGAGACCCAGTACTTC
cdr3_aa: CSASTRGKETQYF

d_call: TRBD2
clone_size: few
j_call: TRBJ2-3
v_call: TRBV5-5
cdr3_length: 18
cdr3_nt: TGTGCCAGCAGCTTGGCGTTAGCGGGGTTCTCTAGCACAGATACGCAGTATTTT
cdr3_aa: CASSLALAGFSSTDTQYF

d_call: NA
clone_size: NA
j_call: TRBJ2-4
v_call: TRBV2
cdr3_length: 12
cdr3_nt: TGTGCCAGCAGTAACAACAGAAACATTCAGTACTTC
cdr3_aa: CASSNNRNIQYF

d_call: NA
clone_size: few
j_call: TRBJ2-1
v_call: TRBV20-1
cdr3_length: 14
cdr3_nt: TGCAGTGCTGGAGGGGACAGCACCTACAATGAGCAGTTCTTC
cdr3_aa: CSAGGDSTYNEQFF

d_call: NA
clone_size: many
j_call: TRBJ1-1
v_call: TRBV5-1
cdr3_length: 15
cdr3_nt: TGCGCCAGCAGCTTGGTCGTAGCCGGGAACACTGAAGCTTTCTTT
cdr3_aa: CASSLVVAGNTEAFF

d_call: TRBD1
clone_size: few
j_call: TRBJ2-1
v_call: TRBV29-1
cdr3_length: 14
cdr3_nt: TGCAGCGTTGAGTGGTGGACAGGGGCCGATGAGCAGTTCTTC
cdr3_aa: CSVEWWTGADEQFF

d_call: NA
clone_size: NA
j_call: TRBJ2-7
v_call: TRBV6-2/TRBV6-3
cdr3_length: 14
cdr3_nt: TGTGCCAGCAAGAGGACAGCAAGCTCCTACGAGCAGTACTTC
cdr3_aa: CASKRTASSYEQYF

d_call: NA
clone_size: many
j_call: TRBJ2-3
v_call: TRBV7-9
cdr3_length: 13
cdr3_nt: TGTGCCAGCAGCTTAGGGACAGCAGATACGCAGTATTTT
cdr3_aa: CASSLGTADTQYF

d_call: TRBD2
clone_size: NA
j_call: TRBJ2-3
v_call: TRBV11-2
cdr3_length: 16
cdr3_nt: TGTGCCAGCAGCTCGGGACTAGCCATGGGCACAGATACGCAGTATTTT
cdr3_aa: CASSSGLAMGTDTQYF

d_call: NA
clone_size: few
j_call: TRBJ1-2
v_call: TRBV20-1
cdr3_length: 12
cdr3_nt: TGCAGTGCTTCTTTCGGGGTCTATGGCTACACCTTC
cdr3_aa: CSASFGVYGYTF

d_call: NA
clone_size: few
j_call: TRBJ1-5
v_call: TRBV29-1
cdr3_length: 13
cdr3_nt: TGCAGCGTTCAGGACAGCGTCAATCAGCCCCAGCATTTT
cdr3_aa: CSVQDSVNQPQHF

d_call: NA
clone_size: few
j_call: TRBJ2-7
v_call: TRBV23-1
cdr3_length: 16
cdr3_nt: TGCGCCAGCAGTCAATCCTGGGCCCGGGTTCCCTACGAGCAGTACTTC
cdr3_aa: CASSQSWARVPYEQYF

d_call: NA
clone_size: NA
j_call: TRBJ2-7
v_call: TRBV18
cdr3_length: 13
cdr3_nt: TGTGCCAGCTCACCACAGGGGGTCTACGAGCAGTACTTC
cdr3_aa: CASSPQGVYEQYF

d_call: NA
clone_size: NA
j_call: TRBJ2-5
v_call: TRBV7-8
cdr3_length: 14
cdr3_nt: TGTGCCAGCAGCTTAGCTAGGGGCGGGGAGACCCAGTACTTC
cdr3_aa: CASSLARGGETQYF

d_call: TRBD2
clone_size: NA
j_call: TRBJ2-1
v_call: TRBV20-1
cdr3_length: 16
cdr3_nt: TGCAGTGCTAGAGATGGTGGAGCGGGGGCTATCAATGAGCAGTTCTTC
cdr3_aa: CSARDGGAGAINEQFF

d_call: NA
clone_size: NA
j_call: TRBJ2-6
v_call: TRBV4-3
cdr3_length: 15
cdr3_nt: TGCGCCAGCAGCCAAGTCGGATCTGGGGCCAACGTCCTGACTTTC
cdr3_aa: CASSQVGSGANVLTF

d_call: NA
clone_size: NA
j_call: TRBJ2-1
v_call: TRBV7-8
cdr3_length: 17
cdr3_nt: TGTGCCAGCAGCCCCAGACGCACAGGGAGCTCCTACAATGAGCAGTTCTTC
cdr3_aa: CASSPRRTGSSYNEQFF

d_call: TRBD2
clone_size: NA
j_call: TRBJ2-2
v_call: TRBV20-1
cdr3_length: 13
cdr3_nt: TGCAGTGTGCTAGCGGGAGCCAAGGAGGAGCTGTTTTTT
cdr3_aa: CSVLAGAKEELFF

d_call: NA
clone_size: few
j_call: TRBJ1-4
v_call: TRBV5-1
cdr3_length: 14
cdr3_nt: TGCGCCAGCAGCTACACAACGGGTAATGAAAAACTGTTTTTT
cdr3_aa: CASSYTTGNEKLFF

d_call: TRBD2
clone_size: few
j_call: TRBJ2-7
v_call: TRBV6-1
cdr3_length: 14
cdr3_nt: TGTGCCAGCAGTGACATTAGCGGGGCCTACGAGCAGTACTTC
cdr3_aa: CASSDISGAYEQYF

d_call: NA
clone_size: few
j_call: TRBJ2-7
v_call: TRBV7-9
cdr3_length: 14
cdr3_nt: TGTGCCAGCAGCCGCCTGGGGCAGGGGCACGAGCAGTACTTC
cdr3_aa: CASSRLGQGHEQYF